The following is a T cell receptor beta chain sequence with its context. This clonotype was counted only a few times. The antigen it binds to is not known. The sample holds no much larger clone one base away, and base qualities are not on file. The TCR beta CDR3 regions were amplified from RNA transcripts. For the first round of RT-PCR on the TCR CDR3, the HTBI primer set was used together with the Qiagen OneStep RT-PCR kit. Libraries were constructed in a second round of multiplex PCR, after which size selection and purification were performed. Libraries were sequenced paired-end with 100 bp reads on an Illumina HiSeq2000. Per the original workflow: SOAPnuke was used to process the raw data, removing reads that contained adapters or uncalled bases, had a mean Phred below 15, or lacked an exact match to the constant primer or identifier. High-quality paired reads were merged with COPE v1.2.5, and unique nucleotide sequences were defined as clonotypes. MiTCR v1.1 was used to align the clonotypes against IMGT TRBV, TRBD and TRBJ reference segments. The analysis included only V-J combinations with a frequency above 0.0001, which together covered around 99% of the repertoires. The TCS score was defined as the ratio of F50 (clonal expansion) to E x V (chaos), calculated using BLOSUM62-based TCRdist between CDR3 peptides within each V-J. Welch's t-statistics and random forest reduced just over 500 V-J features to 13, which were used in a naive Bayes classifier (R e1071). The public reads were reanalyzed by TCRdb: fastp trimming at Q25, MiXCR alignment, in-frame beta chains only. Entries that share a CDR3 protein sequence are merged under the most common genes and DNA. In this record, the V and J calls reflect TCRdb's handling and not the investigators' own analysis. The sample table records hundreds of thousands of distinct CDR3 sequences; around 13% of these occur just once. Together, the top ten hold approximately 12% of the sample.

This sample was taken from a study of T cells in Graves' hyperthyroidism and ophthalmopathy (dated by TCRdb to the late 2010s). About the investigation overall: Peripheral blood samples were taken at the time of initial diagnosis, prior to any treatment. A discovery cohort of approximately 100 patients, 43 with Graves' ophthalmopathy and approximately 57 with stable Graves' hyperthyroidism, was used to find distinguishing TCR V-J signatures. Prospective prediction of ophthalmopathy was tested in an independent validation cohort consisting of under 20 hyperthyroidism patients and around 16 patients who later progressed to ophthalmopathy. The 75 to 100 discovery patients were randomly divided into training and test sets at a 7:3 ratio. In addition, the study compared T-cell repertoires in thyroid tissue and in blood from over 5 Graves' hyperthyroidism patients. After sampling, hyperthyroidism patients received methimazole starting at 30 mg daily, and ophthalmopathy patients received high-dose intravenous methylprednisolone. TCR Vbeta CDR3 sequencing of roughly 140 peripheral blood samples (about 45 ophthalmopathy, 75 hyperthyroidism and approximately 17 progressor patients) is reported in the paper. Study-wide findings and limitations: Blood samples also contained most of the expanded thyroid clonotypes (frequency above 0.001), which suggests that blood repertoires may reflect thyroid immune responses. Ophthalmopathy was separated from stable hyperthyroidism by a 13 V-J signature model, with approximately 90% sensitivity and 81% to 82% specificity obtained in cross-validation and 80%/75% obtained in testing. No statistical method was used to set the sample size in advance, and investigators knew the group allocation. During validation, the model predicted progression to ophthalmopathy a median of roughly six months ahead of onset, with roughly 65% sensitivity and around 73% specificity.

V loses 5 bases of germline sequence and J loses 2 bases, and the interval between the two ends is 4 bases. Based on the germline V gene (reference sequence), the CDR1 and CDR2 sequences are DFQATT and SNEGSKA. The CDR3 starts with the cysteine, ends with the phenylalanine, and has 10 residues. Only the CDR3 portion is preserved as DNA: 30 bases, with reading frame beginning at the first base. In the ophthalmopathy patients, disease was moderately to severely active, with a Clinical Activity Score of 3 or more, a NOSPECS grade of 4 or more, and a duration of less than 3 months. Exclusion was applied to patients with uncontrolled infections, other autoimmune diseases, pregnancy or lactation. Diagnoses were established on the basis of clinical symptoms, serum thyroxine and TRAb, thyroid ultrasound, and orbital computed tomography. Ficoll-Paque density gradient centrifugation was used to isolate PBMCs from around 10 ml of fresh peripheral blood. Total RNA was extracted using Trizol reagent, and RNA quality was assessed on an Agilent 2100 Bioanalyzer.

The source of this sequence is a woman aged 50 to 60 with Graves' ophthalmopathy. Sequencing was carried out using blood. This sequence uses TRBV20-1 and TRBJ2-7; no D segment can be confidently identified. The CDR3 protein sequence reads: CSAPTYEQYF. The sequence in DNA is TGCAGTGCTCCGACCTACGAGCAGTACTTC.